These T cell receptor beta chains were read from a single sample in a study of T cell repertoires in cytomegalovirus infection. TCRdb analysed the reads with MiXCR anew, one entry per CDR3 protein. The repertoire includes roughly 860,000 distinct CDR3 sequences, approximately 32% of them detected once, and under 15% sits in the top ten. These receptors' antigens are unknown. The source material was cultured CD8+ T cells from PBMCs, sampled from culture after CMV antigen stimulation. All receptors derive from a human donor in good health (CMV status not recorded). Some clones in this sample may be carry-over from other donors' samples. The CDR3 runs from the conserved cysteine through the conserved F or W. The D gene is left open where the match is weak. Expanded clones are given a class, and other clones once, few, many or no size at all.

v_gene,j_gene,abundance,d_gene,CDR3aa,CDR3nt
TRBV12-3/TRBV12-4,TRBJ2-1,NA,TRBD1,CASSFEQGVRYNEQFF,TGTGCCAGCAGTTTCGAACAGGGGGTCAGGTACAATGAGCAGTTCTTC
TRBV11-2,TRBJ2-1,many,TRBD2,CASSLGTRGYNEQFF,TGTGCCAGCAGCTTAGGGACTAGAGGCTACAATGAGCAGTTCTTC
TRBV2,TRBJ1-1,NA,NA,CASWTRTEAFF,TGTGCCAGCTGGACCCGGACTGAAGCTTTCTTT
TRBV5-6,TRBJ1-1,few,NA,CASSFYLSMNTEAFF,TGTGCCAGCAGCTTCTACCTGAGCATGAACACTGAAGCTTTCTTT
TRBV27,TRBJ1-3,few,NA,CASSPRGWGSGNTIYF,TGTGCCAGCAGCCCCCGAGGCTGGGGGTCTGGAAACACCATATATTTT
TRBV20-1,TRBJ1-5,NA,TRBD1,CSASGRDRVNQPQHF,TGCAGTGCTAGTGGCCGGGACAGGGTCAATCAGCCCCAGCATTTT
TRBV7-9,TRBJ1-1,many,NA,CASSFRRGPNTEAFF,TGTGCCAGCAGCTTTCGACGAGGCCCTAACACTGAAGCTTTCTTT
TRBV6-1,TRBJ2-5,NA,NA,CASSESIRVRETQYF,TGTGCCAGCAGTGAGTCGATCCGGGTTCGAGAGACCCAGTACTTC
TRBV6-6,TRBJ1-1,NA,NA,CASSYSSGDSDTEAFF,TGTGCCAGCAGTTACTCCTCAGGGGATTCGGACACTGAAGCTTTCTTT
TRBV4-2,TRBJ2-3,NA,TRBD2,CASSQELAGGPGTDTQYF,TGTGCCAGCAGCCAAGAACTAGCGGGGGGGCCTGGCACAGATACGCAGTATTTT
TRBV7-9,TRBJ1-1,few,TRBD1,CASSSLRGTGDTEAFF,TGTGCCAGCAGCTCTCTTAGGGGGACAGGGGACACTGAAGCTTTCTTT
TRBV6-2/TRBV6-3,TRBJ2-1,NA,NA,CASSYTSPSYNEQFF,TGTGCCAGCAGTTATACCAGCCCTTCCTACAATGAGCAGTTCTTC
TRBV27,TRBJ2-7,few,NA,CASSPPDIEPNIEQYF,TGTGCCAGCAGCCCCCCGGACATCGAGCCTAATATAGAGCAGTACTTC
TRBV7-6,TRBJ1-1,NA,NA,CASSLGWRGHTEAFF,TGTGCCAGCAGCTTAGGGTGGCGGGGCCACACTGAAGCTTTCTTT
TRBV7-9,TRBJ2-5,many,NA,CASSLASGEETQYF,TGTGCCAGCAGCTTAGCGTCGGGGGAGGAGACCCAGTACTTC
TRBV7-9,TRBJ1-4,many,NA,CASSPPASMGAPSEKLFF,TGTGCCAGCAGCCCGCCGGCTTCGATGGGGGCGCCGAGTGAAAAACTGTTTTTT
TRBV6-2/TRBV6-3,TRBJ2-3,NA,NA,CASSYPLLRGTDTQYF,TGTGCCAGCAGTTACCCCCTGTTGAGGGGAACAGATACGCAGTATTTT
TRBV6-5,TRBJ2-7,NA,TRBD1,CASSYNGRGLFSTYEQYF,TGTGCCAGCAGTTACAACGGCAGGGGGCTTTTTTCCACCTACGAGCAGTACTTC
TRBV7-9,TRBJ2-5,NA,NA,CAISRSTTQYF,TGTGCCATCTCTCGTTCGACGACCCAGTACTTC
TRBV10-3,TRBJ2-3,few,NA,CAIRDGQDTQYF,TGTGCCATCAGGGACGGACAAGATACGCAGTATTTT
TRBV2,TRBJ2-1,few,TRBD1,CASSGQGAYNEQFF,TGTGCCAGCAGTGGGCAGGGGGCCTACAATGAGCAGTTCTTC
TRBV5-1,TRBJ2-1,NA,NA,CASSDSDTPNNEQFF,TGCGCCAGCAGCGACAGTGACACCCCAAACAATGAGCAGTTCTTC
TRBV27,TRBJ1-5,NA,TRBD1,CASSSLGQGEYSNQPQHF,TGTGCCAGCAGTTCACTAGGACAGGGAGAATATAGCAATCAGCCCCAGCATTTT